What follows are 21 T cell receptor beta chains derived from one specimen sequenced in a study of OX40 agonist ivuxolimab in advanced cancers. Some clones are missing from TCRdb's copy, which holds only in-frame ones; the method was immunoSEQ multiplex PCR. The data contain 90,000 to 100,000 clones, approximately 90% of them singletons. The sample consisted of CD4+ or CD8+ T cells sorted from blood, taken in a trial of the OX40 agonist ivuxolimab. These receptors were taken from an adult with an advanced solid tumor such as melanoma, head and neck, liver or kidney cancer.

V and J are TRBV5-5 and TRBJ2-5; 7 bases fit TRBD1. Germline CDR1 is SGHKS and CDR2 is YYEKEE (reference sequence). V shed 2 bases, J shed 5 bases, and the junction held 6 bases outside the gene matches. The CDR3 runs 14 residues. CDR3 loop: CASSFTGDVETQYF. The DNA of the CDR3 is TGTGCCAGCAGCTTTACAGGGGACGTGGAGACCCAGTACTTC.

This chain uses TRBV14 with TRBJ2-2; D is possibly TRBD1 (5 bases). This CDR3 region has 13 residues. The germline CDR1 and CDR2 sequences are SGHDN and FVKESK. The V end was cut by 8 bases, the J end by 3 bases, with 10 bases between. DNA of the CDR3: TGTGCCAGCGGGGCAGCCTACACCGGGGAGCTGTTTTTT. Translated, it gives CASGAAYTGELFF.

The chain carries TRBV28 and TRBJ1-5, with unresolved D. Trimming stripped 6 bases from V and 0 bases from J, with 9 bases between. The CDR3 totals 14 residues. CDR1 MDHEN and CDR2 SYDVKM come from the germline V gene. The CDR3 DNA follows: TGTGCCAGCAGCTCAGGACTTAGCAATCAGCCCCAGCATTTT. It encodes CASSSGLSNQPQHF.

The gene calls are TRBV4-1 and TRBJ2-3; no clear D gene. Germline values: CDR1 MGHRA, CDR2 YSYEKL. V dropped 0 bases and J dropped 6 bases, with 10 bases sitting between them. The CDR3 sequence is 14 residues long. CDR3 in amino acids: CASSQDGIMDTQYF. The CDR3 nucleotides are TGCGCCAGCAGCCAAGACGGCATTATGGATACGCAGTATTTT.

Regarding this clone: Since a much larger clone is just one base distant, this may be a read error. Other DNA sequences of this sample code for an identical CDR3. The chain has TRBV7-9 and TRBJ1-2; TRBD1 agrees at 8 bases. CDR3 length: 14 amino acids. Unmatched junction bases numbered 3, after V lost 2 bases and J lost 4 bases. CDR1 is SEHNR and CDR2 is FQNEAQ in the germline V gene (reference sequence). CDR3 sequence reads: CASSLTGGLYGYTF. The CDR3, as DNA: TGTGCCAGCAGCTTAACAGGGGGGCTCTATGGCTACACCTTC.

The CDR3 region has the DNA TGTGCCAGCAGCGCAGGGGGTTCGGGGAACACTGAAGCTTTCTTT. Its protein product is CASSAGGSGNTEAFF. The chain couples TRBV11-3 to TRBJ1-1; 7 nucleotides agree with TRBD1. Germline CDR1 and CDR2: SGHNT and YENEEA. This CDR3 has 15 amino acids. With 5 bases clipped from V and 1 base from J, the junction kept 7 bases outside the gene matches.

The genes are TRBV7-9 and TRBJ2-5; D gene ambiguous. This CDR3 spans 13 amino acids. V dropped 6 bases and J dropped 1 base, with 9 bases sitting between them. The germline gives CDR1 SEHNR, CDR2 FQNEAQ (reference sequence). CDR3 coding DNA: TGTGCCAGCAGTTCAAGAACCCAAGAGACCCAGTACTTC. Translating gives CASSSRTQETQYF.

The sample holds a few counts of this clone. The same CDR3 arises from other DNA sequences in this sample as well. The V and J genes are TRBV14 and TRBJ2-3; the D is unclear. Germline CDR1 reads SGHDN; CDR2 reads FVKESK. This CDR3 has 13 amino acids. With 1 base removed from V and 2 bases from J, the gap between germline ends came to 4 bases. The DNA for the CDR3 is TGTGCCAGCAGCCAAGGGGCCACAGATACGCAGTATTTT. Its translation is CASSQGATDTQYF. The full variable domain, its missing parts supplied by reference TRBV14 and TRBJ2-3, is EAGVTQFPSHSVIEKGQTVTLRCDPISGHDNLYWYRRVMGKEIKFLLHFVKESKQDESGMPNNRFLAERTGGTYSTLKVQPAELEDSGVYFCASSQGATDTQYFGPGTRLTVL.

The chain couples TRBV5-1 to TRBJ2-4, with D hard to call. Germline CDR1 reads SGHRS; CDR2 reads YFSETQ. CDR3 length: 15 amino acids. V gave up 0 bases and J gave up 8 bases, with 15 bases separating them. Written as DNA, the CDR3 is TGCGCCAGCAGCTTGGGAGATACCTCGTCGGACATTCAGTACTTC. Its translation is CASSLGDTSSDIQYF.

V and J are TRBV7-2 and TRBJ2-2; TRBD2 agrees at 12 bases. Germline-derived CDR1 and CDR2 are SGHTA and FQGNSA. After removal of 5 bases from V and 7 bases from J, the junction contained 8 bases not matched to a gene. The CDR3 contains 16 residues. In DNA form, the CDR3 reads TGTGCCAGCAGCCCTAGACTAGCGGGAGCCGGCGGGGAGCTGTTTTTT. Amino acids: CASSPRLAGAGGELFF.

The rearrangement links TRBV6-6 to TRBJ1-5; D might be TRBD1 (5 bases). The CDR3 consists of 15 residues. Germline values: CDR1 MNHNY, CDR2 SVGAGI (reference sequence). Trimming stripped 6 bases from V and 0 bases from J, with 12 bases between. Written as DNA, the CDR3 is TGTGCCAGCAGGCGGGACCTGGATAGCAATCAGCCCCAGCATTTT. Translating gives CASRRDLDSNQPQHF.

The gene calls are TRBV5-4 and TRBJ1-2, with D possibly TRBD1 on 6 matching bases. The CDR3 is made up of 15 amino acids. V shed 3 bases and J shed 8 bases, with 20 bases lying between them. The V gene's germline CDR1 is SGHNT and CDR2 YYREEE (reference sequence). CDR3 coding DNA: TGTGCCAGCAGCTCCTTCGACAGGCCAAGGTTAGGCTACACCTTC. Its translation: CASSSFDRPRLGYTF.

The chain uses TRBV28 and TRBJ2-7, with TRBD1 matching 9 bases. V was clipped by 8 bases and J by 5 bases; unmatched bases: 10. Per the germline V gene, CDR1 is MDHEN and CDR2 is SYDVKM. This CDR3 region has 14 residues. The CDR3 DNA reads TGTGCCAGCCGCCCAGGGACAGGGTTTAACGAGCAGTACGTC. Its protein product is CASRPGTGFNEQYV.

CDR3 protein: CASSQGTQSYTYNEQFF. CDR3 bases: TGCGCCAGCAGCCAAGGGACTCAATCGTATACCTACAATGAGCAGTTCTTC. This rearrangement joins TRBV4-1 to TRBJ2-1; the D gene is possibly TRBD2 (5 bases). This CDR3 is built from 17 residues. Germline V lookup: CDR1 MGHRA, CDR2 YSYEKL. V lost 1 base to trimming and J lost 2 bases, with 15 bases between them.

V and J are TRBV11-2 and TRBJ2-2, with TRBD2 matching 8 bases. The V gene's germline CDR1 is SGHAT and CDR2 FQNNGV. The CDR3 totals 16 residues. Unmatched junction bases numbered 10, after V lost 6 bases and J lost 4 bases. Here the CDR3 reads CASSAQTSGLTGELFF. DNA of the CDR3: TGTGCCAGCAGTGCCCAAACTAGCGGACTCACCGGGGAGCTGTTTTTT.

This chain joins TRBV28 and TRBJ2-4; D is possibly TRBD1 (6 bases). The CDR3 contains 14 residues. CDR1 is MDHEN, CDR2 SYDVKM, per germline. Trimming left V 7 bases short and J 4 bases short, with 14 bases between. CDR3 loop: CASNTPGAKNIQYF. The CDR3 DNA reads TGTGCCAGCAACACCCCAGGGGCTAAAAACATTCAGTACTTC. The variable domain in full, with the rest retrieved from reference TRBV28 and TRBJ2-4, is DVKVTQSSRYLVKRTGEKVFLECVQDMDHENMFWYRQDPGLGLRLIYFSYDVKMKEKGDIPEGYSVSREKKERFSLILESASTNQTSMYLCASNTPGAKNIQYFGAGTRLSVL.

J is TRBJ2-7 and V is TRBV5-6, with unresolved D. The germline CDR1 and CDR2 sequences are SGHDT and YYEEEE. The CDR3 consists of 14 residues. Trimming took 4 bases from V and 0 from J, leaving 11 bases between them. The CDR3 DNA sequence: TGTGCCAGCAGCCGTCCTCGGAGCTCCTACGAGCAGTACTTC. Encoded protein: CASSRPRSSYEQYF. Full variable domain (remainder filled in from reference TRBV5-6 and TRBJ2-7): DAGVTQSPTHLIKTRGQQVTLRCSPKSGHDTVSWYQQALGQGPQFIFQYYEEEERQRGNFPDRFSGHQFPNYSSELNVNALLLGDSALYLCASSRPRSSYEQYFGPGTRLTVT.

The rearrangement links TRBV5-5 to TRBJ2-1; TRBD1 is a possible D gene (5 bases). CDR3 length equals 14 residues. In germline, CDR1 is SGHKS, CDR2 YYEKEE (reference sequence). V was clipped by 3 bases and J by 10 bases, with 17 bases between them. CDR3 coding DNA: TGTGCCAGCAGCTCTGCCGGGTCGCCAGGGGAGCAGTTCTTC. Translating it yields CASSSAGSPGEQFF.

V gene TRBV19 combines with J gene TRBJ1-5; D perhaps matches TRBD1 (6 bases). The CDR3 has 12 residues. With 8 bases removed from V and 6 bases from J, the gap between germline ends came to 11 bases. Germline V gene lookup returns CDR1 LNHDA and CDR2 SQIVND (reference sequence). CDR3 nucleotide sequence: TGTGCCAGTGAGGGGGGTTCTCAGCCCCAGCATTTT. It codes for CASEGGSQPQHF.

The chain couples TRBV6-5 to TRBJ1-2; 7 bases match TRBD1. V trimming: 0 bases; J trimming: 5 bases; junction bases outside the gene matches: 9. Germline V lookup: CDR1 MNHEY, CDR2 SVGAGI. The CDR3 consists of 16 residues. The CDR3 sequence: CASSYSRQGPHYGYTF. The CDR3 coding sequence is TGTGCCAGCAGTTACTCGAGACAGGGCCCCCATTATGGCTACACCTTC.

CDR3 amino acids: CASSIKGASQPQHF. Here the CDR3 DNA reads TGTGCCAGTAGTATAAAGGGGGCGAGTCAGCCCCAGCATTTT. The chain links TRBV19 to TRBJ1-5; TRBD1 aligns across 7 bases. The CDR3 has 14 residues. Germline trimming cut 2 bases from V and 6 bases from J; bases unmatched to any gene: 4. Germline loops: CDR1 LNHDA, CDR2 SQIVND (reference sequence). Based on the CDR3 plus reference TRBV19 and TRBJ1-5, the full variable domain is DGGITQSPKYLFRKEGQNVTLSCEQNLNHDAMYWYRQDPGQGLRLIYYSQIVNDFQKGDIAEGYSVSREKKESFPLTVTSAQKNPTAFYLCASSIKGASQPQHFGDGTRLSIL.